The 3 T cell receptor beta chains below come from one sample, sequenced in a study of cytomegalovirus exposure and HLA in healthy donors. Researchers ran the PCR with 60 Vbeta and 13 Jbeta primers. Method: immunoSEQ multiplex PCR; TCRdb's copy keeps in-frame clones and lacks some. The data contain 100,000 to 150,000 clones, less than 80% of them singletons. Sequencing input: PBMCs. The receptors originated from a man aged 30-40 years in good health and CMV-seronegative.

V and J are TRBV28 and TRBJ1-5, with D tentatively TRBD1 (6 bases). The germline V gene encodes CDR1 MDHEN and CDR2 SYDVKM. The CDR3 totals 15 residues. V was trimmed by 4 bases and J by 2 bases, leaving 12 bases between them. For the CDR3, the DNA is TGTGCCAGCAGTTATATACACAGGGGCAATCAGCCCCAGCATTTT. Residues: CASSYIHRGNQPQHF.

This clone was seen a few times. V and J are TRBV30 and TRBJ1-1; D is unclear. V was clipped by 0 bases and J by 8 bases, with 10 bases between them. Looked up from germline, CDR1 is GTSNPN and CDR2 is SVGIG (reference sequence). There are 12 residues in the CDR3. DNA for the CDR3: TGTGCCTGGAGTGTTGTGGCAGAAGAAGCTTTCTTT. This translates into CAWSVVAEEAFF.

The chain combines TRBV5-1 with TRBJ2-3, with TRBD2 identical over 13 bases. Germline V gene sequence: CDR1 SGHRS, CDR2 YFSETQ. V trimming: 4 bases; J trimming: 5 bases; junction bases outside the gene matches: 7. CDR3 length: 16 amino acids. CDR3 DNA: TGCGCCAGCAGCCCTAGACTAGCGGGGGGTTTAGATACGCAGTATTTT. Its translation is CASSPRLAGGLDTQYF.